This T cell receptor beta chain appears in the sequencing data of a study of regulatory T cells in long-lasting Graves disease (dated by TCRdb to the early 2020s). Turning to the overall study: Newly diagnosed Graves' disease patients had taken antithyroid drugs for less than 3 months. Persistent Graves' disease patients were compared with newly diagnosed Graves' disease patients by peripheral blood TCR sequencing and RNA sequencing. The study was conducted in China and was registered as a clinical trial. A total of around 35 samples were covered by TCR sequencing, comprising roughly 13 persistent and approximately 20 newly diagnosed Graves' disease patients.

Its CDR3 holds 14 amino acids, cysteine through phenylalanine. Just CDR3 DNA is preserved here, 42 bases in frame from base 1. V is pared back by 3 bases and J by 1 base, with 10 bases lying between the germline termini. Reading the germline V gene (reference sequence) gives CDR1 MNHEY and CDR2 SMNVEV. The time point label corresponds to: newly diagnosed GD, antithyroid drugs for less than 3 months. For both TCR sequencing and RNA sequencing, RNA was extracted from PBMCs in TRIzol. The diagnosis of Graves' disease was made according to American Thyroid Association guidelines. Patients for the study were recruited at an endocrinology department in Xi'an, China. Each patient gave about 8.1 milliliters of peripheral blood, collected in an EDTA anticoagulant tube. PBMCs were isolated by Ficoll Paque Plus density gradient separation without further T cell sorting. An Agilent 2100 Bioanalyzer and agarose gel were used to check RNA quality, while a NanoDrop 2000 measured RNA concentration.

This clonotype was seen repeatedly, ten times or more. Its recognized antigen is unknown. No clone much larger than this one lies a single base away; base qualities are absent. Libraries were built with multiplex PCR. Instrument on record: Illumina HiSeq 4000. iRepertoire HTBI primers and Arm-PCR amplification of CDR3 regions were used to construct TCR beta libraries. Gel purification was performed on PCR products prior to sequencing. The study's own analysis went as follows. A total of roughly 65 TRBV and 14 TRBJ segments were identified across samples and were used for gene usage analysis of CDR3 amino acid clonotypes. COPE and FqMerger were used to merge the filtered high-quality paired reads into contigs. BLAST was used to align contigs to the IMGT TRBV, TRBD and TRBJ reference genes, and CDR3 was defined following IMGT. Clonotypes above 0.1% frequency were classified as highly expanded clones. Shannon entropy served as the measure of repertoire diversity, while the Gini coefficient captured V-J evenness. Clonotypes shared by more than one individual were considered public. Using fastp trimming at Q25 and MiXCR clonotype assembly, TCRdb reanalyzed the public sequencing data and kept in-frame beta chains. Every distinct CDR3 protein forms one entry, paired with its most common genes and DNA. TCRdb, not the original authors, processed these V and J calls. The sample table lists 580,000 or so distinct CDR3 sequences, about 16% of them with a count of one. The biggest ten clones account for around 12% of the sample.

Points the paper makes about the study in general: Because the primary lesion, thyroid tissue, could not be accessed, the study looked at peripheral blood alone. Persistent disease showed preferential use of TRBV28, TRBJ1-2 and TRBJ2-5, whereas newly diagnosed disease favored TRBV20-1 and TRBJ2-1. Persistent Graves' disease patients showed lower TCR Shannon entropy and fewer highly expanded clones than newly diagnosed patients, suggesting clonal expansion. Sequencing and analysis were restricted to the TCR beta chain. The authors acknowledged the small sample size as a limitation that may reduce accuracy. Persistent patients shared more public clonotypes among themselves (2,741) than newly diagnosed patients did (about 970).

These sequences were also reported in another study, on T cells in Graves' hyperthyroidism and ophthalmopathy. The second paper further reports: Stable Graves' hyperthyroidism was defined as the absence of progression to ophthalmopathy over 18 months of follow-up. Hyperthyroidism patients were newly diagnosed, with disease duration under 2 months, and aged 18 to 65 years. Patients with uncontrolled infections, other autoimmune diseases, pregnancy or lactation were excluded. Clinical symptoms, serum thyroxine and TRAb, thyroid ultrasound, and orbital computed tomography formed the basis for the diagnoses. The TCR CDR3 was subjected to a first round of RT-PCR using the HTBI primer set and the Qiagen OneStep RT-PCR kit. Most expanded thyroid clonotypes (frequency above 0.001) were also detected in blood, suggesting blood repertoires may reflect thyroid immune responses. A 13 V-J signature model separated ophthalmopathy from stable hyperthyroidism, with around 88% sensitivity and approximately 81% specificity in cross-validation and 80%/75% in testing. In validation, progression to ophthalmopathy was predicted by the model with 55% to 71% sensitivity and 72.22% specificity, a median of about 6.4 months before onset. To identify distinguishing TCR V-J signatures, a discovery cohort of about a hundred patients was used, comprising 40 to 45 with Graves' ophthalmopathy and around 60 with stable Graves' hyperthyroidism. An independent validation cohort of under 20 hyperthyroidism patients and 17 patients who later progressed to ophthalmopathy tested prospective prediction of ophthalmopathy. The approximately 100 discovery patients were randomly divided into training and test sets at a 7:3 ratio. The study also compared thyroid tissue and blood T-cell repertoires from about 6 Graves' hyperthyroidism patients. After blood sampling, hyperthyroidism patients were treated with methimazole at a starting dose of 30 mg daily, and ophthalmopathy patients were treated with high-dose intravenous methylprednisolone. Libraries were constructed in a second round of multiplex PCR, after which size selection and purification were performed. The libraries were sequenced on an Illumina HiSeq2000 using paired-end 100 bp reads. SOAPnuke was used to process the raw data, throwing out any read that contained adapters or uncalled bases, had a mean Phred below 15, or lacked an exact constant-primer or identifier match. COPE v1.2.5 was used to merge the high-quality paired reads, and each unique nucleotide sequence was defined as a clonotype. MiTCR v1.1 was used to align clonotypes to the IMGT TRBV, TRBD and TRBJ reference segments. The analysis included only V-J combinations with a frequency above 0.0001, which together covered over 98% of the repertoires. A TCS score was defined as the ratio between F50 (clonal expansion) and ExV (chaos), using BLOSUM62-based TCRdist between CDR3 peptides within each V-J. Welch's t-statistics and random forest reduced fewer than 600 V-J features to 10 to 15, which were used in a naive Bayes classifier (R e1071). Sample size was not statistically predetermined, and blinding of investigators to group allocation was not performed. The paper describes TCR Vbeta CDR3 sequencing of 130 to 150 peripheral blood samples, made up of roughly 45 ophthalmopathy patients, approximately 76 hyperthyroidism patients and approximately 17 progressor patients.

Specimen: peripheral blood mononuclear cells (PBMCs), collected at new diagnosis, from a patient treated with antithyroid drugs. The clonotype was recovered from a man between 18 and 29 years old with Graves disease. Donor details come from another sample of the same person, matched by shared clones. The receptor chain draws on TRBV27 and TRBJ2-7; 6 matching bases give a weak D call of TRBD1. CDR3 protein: CASSFVGGSYEQYF. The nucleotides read TGTGCCAGCAGTTTTGTAGGGGGATCCTACGAGCAGTACTTC.